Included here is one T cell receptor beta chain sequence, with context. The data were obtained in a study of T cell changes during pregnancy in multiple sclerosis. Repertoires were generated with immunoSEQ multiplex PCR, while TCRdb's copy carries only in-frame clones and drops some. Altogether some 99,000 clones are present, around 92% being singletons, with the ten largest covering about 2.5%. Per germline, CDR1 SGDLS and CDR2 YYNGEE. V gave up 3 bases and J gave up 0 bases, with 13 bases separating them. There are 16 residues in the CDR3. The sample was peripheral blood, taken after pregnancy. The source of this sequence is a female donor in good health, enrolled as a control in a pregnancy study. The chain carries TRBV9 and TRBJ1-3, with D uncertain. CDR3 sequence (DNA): TGTGCCAGCAGCGCCACAGCCCTCAGCTCTGGAAACACCATATATTTT. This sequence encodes CASSATALSSGNTIYF. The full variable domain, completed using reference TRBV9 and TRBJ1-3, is DSGVTQTPKHLITATGQRVTLRCSPRSGDLSVYWYQQSLDQGLQFLIQYYNGEERAKGNILERFSAQQFPDLHSELNLSSLELGDSALYFCASSATALSSGNTIYFGEGSWLTVV.